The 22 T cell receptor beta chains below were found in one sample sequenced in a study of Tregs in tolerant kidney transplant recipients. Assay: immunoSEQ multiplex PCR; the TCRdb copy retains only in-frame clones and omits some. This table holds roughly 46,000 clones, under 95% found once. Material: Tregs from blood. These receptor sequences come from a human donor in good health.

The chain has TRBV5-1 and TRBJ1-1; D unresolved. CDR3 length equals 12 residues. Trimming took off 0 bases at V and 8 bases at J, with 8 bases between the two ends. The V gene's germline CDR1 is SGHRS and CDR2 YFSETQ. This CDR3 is CASSLGPSEAFF. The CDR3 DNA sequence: TGCGCCAGCAGCTTGGGCCCCTCCGAAGCTTTCTTT.

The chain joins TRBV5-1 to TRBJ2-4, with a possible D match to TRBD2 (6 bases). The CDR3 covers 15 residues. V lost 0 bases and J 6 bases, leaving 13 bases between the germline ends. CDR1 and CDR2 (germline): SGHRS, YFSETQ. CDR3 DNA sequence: TGCGCCAGCAGCTTGGGTTGGAGTAGCGGAAACATTCAGTACTTC. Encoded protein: CASSLGWSSGNIQYF.

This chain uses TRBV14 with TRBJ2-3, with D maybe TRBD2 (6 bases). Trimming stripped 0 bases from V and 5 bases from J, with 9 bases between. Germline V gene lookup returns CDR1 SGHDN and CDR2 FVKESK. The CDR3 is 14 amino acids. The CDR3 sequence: CASSQDWRGDTQYF. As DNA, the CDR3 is TGTGCCAGCAGCCAAGATTGGAGGGGAGATACGCAGTATTTT.

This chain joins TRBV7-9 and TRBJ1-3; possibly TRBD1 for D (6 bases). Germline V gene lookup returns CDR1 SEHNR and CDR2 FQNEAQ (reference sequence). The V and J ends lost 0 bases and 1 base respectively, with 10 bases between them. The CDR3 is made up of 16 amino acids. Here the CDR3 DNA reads TGTGCCAGCAGCTTAGCGCCAGGGGAATCTGGAAACACCATATATTTT. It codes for CASSLAPGESGNTIYF.

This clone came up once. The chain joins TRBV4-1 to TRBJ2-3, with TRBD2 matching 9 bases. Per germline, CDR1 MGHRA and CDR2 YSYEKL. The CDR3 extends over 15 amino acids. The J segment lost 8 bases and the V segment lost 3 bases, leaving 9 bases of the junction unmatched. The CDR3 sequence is CASSQSRGGAGTQYF. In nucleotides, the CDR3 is TGCGCCAGCAGCCAGAGCCGCGGGGGGGCGGGTACGCAGTATTTT.

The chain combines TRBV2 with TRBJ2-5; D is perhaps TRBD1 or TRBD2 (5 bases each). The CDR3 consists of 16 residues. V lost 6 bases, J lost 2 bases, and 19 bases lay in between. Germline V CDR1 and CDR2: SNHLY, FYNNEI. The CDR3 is CASRRWITGGQETQYF. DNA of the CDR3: TGTGCCAGCAGGAGATGGATTACAGGAGGACAAGAGACCCAGTACTTC.

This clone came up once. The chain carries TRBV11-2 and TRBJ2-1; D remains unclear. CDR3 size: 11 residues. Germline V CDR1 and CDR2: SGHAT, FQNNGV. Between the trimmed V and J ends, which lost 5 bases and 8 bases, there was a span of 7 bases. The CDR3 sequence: CASSQVYEQFF. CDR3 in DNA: TGTGCCAGCAGCCAAGTGTATGAGCAGTTCTTC.

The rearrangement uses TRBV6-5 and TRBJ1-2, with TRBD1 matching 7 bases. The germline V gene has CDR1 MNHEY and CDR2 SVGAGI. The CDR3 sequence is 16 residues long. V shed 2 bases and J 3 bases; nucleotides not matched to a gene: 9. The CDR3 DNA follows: TGTGCCAGCAGTTACGGGCTCCAGGGGGTCTACTATGGCTACACCTTC. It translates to CASSYGLQGVYYGYTF.

The CDR3 loop reads CAWRLAGVQSSYNEQFF. CDR3 nucleotide sequence: TGTGCCTGGAGACTAGCGGGGGTCCAAAGCTCCTACAATGAGCAGTTCTTC. The rearrangement links TRBV30 to TRBJ2-1, with 11 nucleotides matching TRBD2. J gave up 0 bases and V 3 bases, and 7 bases lay outside the gene matches. Per the germline V gene, CDR1 is GTSNPN and CDR2 is SVGIG (reference sequence). The CDR3 sequence is 17 residues long.

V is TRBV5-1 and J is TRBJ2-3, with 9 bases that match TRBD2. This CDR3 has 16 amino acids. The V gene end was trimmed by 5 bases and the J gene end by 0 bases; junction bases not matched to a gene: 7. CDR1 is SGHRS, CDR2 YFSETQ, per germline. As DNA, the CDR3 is TGCGCCAGCAGGCGGCCTAGCGGGGAGAGCACAGATACGCAGTATTTT. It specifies CASRRPSGESTDTQYF.

The CDR3 region has the DNA TGTGCCAGCAGTGTAGGGGCGCGGGACACTGAAGCTTTCTTT. It specifies CASSVGARDTEAFF. This chain joins TRBV25-1 and TRBJ1-1, with D perhaps matching TRBD1 (5 bases). The length of the CDR3 is 14 residues. The germline V and J ends were trimmed by 4 bases and 3 bases, with 12 bases remaining between them. Germline CDR1 and CDR2: MGHDK and SYGVNS.

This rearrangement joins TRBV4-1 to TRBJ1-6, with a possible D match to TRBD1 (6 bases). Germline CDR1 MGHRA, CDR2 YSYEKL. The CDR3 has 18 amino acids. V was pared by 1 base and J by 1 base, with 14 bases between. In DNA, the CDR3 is TGCGCCAGCAGCCAAGTCCGGAACAGGGCGTCCTATAATTCACCCCTCCACTTT. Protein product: CASSQVRNRASYNSPLHF.

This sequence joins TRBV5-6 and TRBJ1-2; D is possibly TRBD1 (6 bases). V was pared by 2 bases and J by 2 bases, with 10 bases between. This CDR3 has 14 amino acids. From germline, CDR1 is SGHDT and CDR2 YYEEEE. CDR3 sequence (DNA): TGTGCCAGCAGCTTCCAAACAGGGAACTATGGCTACACCTTC. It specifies CASSFQTGNYGYTF.

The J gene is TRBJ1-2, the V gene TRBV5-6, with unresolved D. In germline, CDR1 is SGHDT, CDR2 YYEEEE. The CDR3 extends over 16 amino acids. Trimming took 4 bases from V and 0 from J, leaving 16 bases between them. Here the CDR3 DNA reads TGTGCCAGCAGCGCGAAGTTTCGTGATGCTAACTATGGCTACACCTTC. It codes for CASSAKFRDANYGYTF.

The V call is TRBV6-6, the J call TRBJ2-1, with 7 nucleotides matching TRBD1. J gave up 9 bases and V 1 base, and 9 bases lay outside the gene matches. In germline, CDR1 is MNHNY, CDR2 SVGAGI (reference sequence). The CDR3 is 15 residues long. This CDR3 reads CASSYLQGNGAEQFF. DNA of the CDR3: TGTGCCAGCAGTTACTTACAGGGGAATGGGGCTGAGCAGTTCTTC.

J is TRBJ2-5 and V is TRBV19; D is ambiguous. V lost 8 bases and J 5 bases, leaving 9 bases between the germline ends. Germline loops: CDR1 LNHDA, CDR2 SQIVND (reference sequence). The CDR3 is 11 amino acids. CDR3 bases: TGTGCCAGTGCCCACAGCGAGACCCAGTACTTC. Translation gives CASAHSETQYF.

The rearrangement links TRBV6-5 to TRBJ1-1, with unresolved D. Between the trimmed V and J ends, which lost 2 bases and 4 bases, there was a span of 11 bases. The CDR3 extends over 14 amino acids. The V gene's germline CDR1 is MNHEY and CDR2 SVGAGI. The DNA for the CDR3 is TGTGCCAGCAGTTACGTACCCCTCGGCACTGAAGCTTTCTTT. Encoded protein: CASSYVPLGTEAFF.

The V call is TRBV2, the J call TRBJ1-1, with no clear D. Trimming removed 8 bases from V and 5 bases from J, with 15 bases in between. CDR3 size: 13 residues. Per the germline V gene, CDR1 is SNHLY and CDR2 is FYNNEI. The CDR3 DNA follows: TGTGCCAGCCGAGGTGAGCAGATTACTGAAGCTTTCTTT. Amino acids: CASRGEQITEAFF.

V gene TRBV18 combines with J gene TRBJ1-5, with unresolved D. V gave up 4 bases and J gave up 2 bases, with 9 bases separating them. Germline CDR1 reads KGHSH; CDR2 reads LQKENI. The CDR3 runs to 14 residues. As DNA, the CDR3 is TGTGCCAGCTCACGGTTCCCCGGCAATCAGCCCCAGCATTTT. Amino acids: CASSRFPGNQPQHF.

DNA for the CDR3: TGTGCCTGGAGTGTGGAACAGTTTGTTCAGCCCCAGCATTTT. Residues: CAWSVEQFVQPQHF. The chain employs TRBV30 and TRBJ1-5; D gene uncertain. Trimming removed 0 bases at V and 6 bases at J, with 12 bases between. CDR1 GTSNPN and CDR2 SVGIG come from the germline V gene (reference sequence). CDR3 size: 14 residues.

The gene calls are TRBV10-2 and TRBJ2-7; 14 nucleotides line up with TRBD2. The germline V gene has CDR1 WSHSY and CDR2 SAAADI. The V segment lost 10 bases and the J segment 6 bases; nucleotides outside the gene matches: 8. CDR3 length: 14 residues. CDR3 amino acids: CATRTSGRISEQYF. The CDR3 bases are TGCGCCACCCGGACTAGCGGGAGGATCAGCGAGCAGTACTTC.

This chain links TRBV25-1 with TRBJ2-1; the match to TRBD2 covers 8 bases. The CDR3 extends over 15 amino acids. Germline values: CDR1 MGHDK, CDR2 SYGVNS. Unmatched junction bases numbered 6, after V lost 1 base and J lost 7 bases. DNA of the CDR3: TGTGCCAGCAGTGAATGGATAGCGGGACTAAATGAGCAGTTCTTC. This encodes CASSEWIAGLNEQFF.